This T cell receptor (beta chain) comes out of a study of cytomegalovirus exposure and HLA in healthy donors. This CDR3 comprises 15 residues. Trimming shortened V by 0 bases and J by 11 bases, and 17 bases separated the two germline ends. CDR1 is LGHNA, CDR2 YSLEER, per germline. Regarding the study as a whole: Analysis was performed later, and it showed HLA-associated TCR beta chains to be more clonally expanded than equally common others. One later analysis reportedly identified an Asian-associated ancestry cluster that showed fewer N-insertions than the approximately 670-donor mean. Most of the TCR beta V segments (in an earlier analysis) were productive either about 87% or about 30% of the time.

The PCR ran on 60 Vbeta and 13 Jbeta primers. Methods used by the authors: Some 11 million of the 80 million or so unique TCR beta chains counted in a later analysis were shared. Repertoires were generated with immunoSEQ multiplex PCR, while TCRdb's copy carries only in-frame clones and drops some. D and trimming were read from the DNA, whereas the V and J calls and clone size are those reported in that table. The table has more than 85,000 clones, around 70% seen once; the top ten hold over 12%. About this clone: Its antigen is unknown.

This chain connects TRBV4-3 to TRBJ2-4, with D perhaps TRBD2 (6 bases). The receptor was isolated from a woman aged 50 to 60 in good health and CMV-seropositive. The sequencing sample was made of PBMCs. CDR3 in amino acids: CASSQDNVQRAVQYF. The CDR3 DNA reads TGCGCCAGCAGCCAAGATAATGTCCAGCGGGCGGTTCAGTACTTC.